These T cell receptor beta chains were read from a single sample in a study of blood T cell repertoires in COVID-19. Sequencing used immunoSEQ multiplex PCR; TCRdb keeps in-frame clones, though not all of them. Seen here are around 110,000 clones, approximately 86% observed once, and the top ten hold roughly 4%. Input material: peripheral blood. Receptor source: a man aged 35-49 years with acute or convalescent COVID-19. CDR3s include the opening cysteine and the closing phenylalanine or tryptophan. A D gene is named only where the DNA matches it firmly. Expanded clones are given a class, and other clones once, few, many or no size at all.

V,size,D,J,CDR3,DNA
TRBV5-1,-,-,TRBJ2-2,CASSSPGSGELFF,TGCGCCAGCAGTTCTCCGGGATCCGGGGAGCTGTTTTTT
TRBV4-2,-,TRBD1,TRBJ1-2,CASSQERDSTVYGYTF,TGTGCCAGCAGCCAAGAAAGGGACAGCACTGTTTATGGCTACACCTTC
TRBV7-6,-,-,TRBJ2-3,CASSLVRQRSTDTQYF,TGTGCCAGCAGCTTAGTAAGGCAGCGAAGCACAGATACGCAGTATTTT
TRBV14,few,-,TRBJ1-1,CASSQVRVAEAFF,TGTGCCAGCAGCCAAGTGCGGGTAGCTGAAGCTTTCTTT
TRBV4-1,-,-,TRBJ2-7,CASSQARVREVVEQYF,TGCGCCAGCAGCCAAGCGAGGGTCAGGGAGGTGGTCGAGCAGTACTTC
TRBV30,once,-,TRBJ1-6,CAWSPQGYSPLHF,TGTGCCTGGAGTCCACAGGGTTATTCACCCCTCCACTTT
TRBV4-3,-,TRBD1,TRBJ1-3,CASSRDRAGNTIYF,TGCGCCAGCAGCCGCGACAGGGCTGGAAACACCATATATTTT
TRBV4-2,few,-,TRBJ2-1,CASSQEGQFNEQFF,TGTGCCAGCAGCCAGGAGGGACAGTTCAATGAGCAGTTCTTC
TRBV6-5,-,-,TRBJ2-2,CASGIQGGAGELFF,TGTGCCAGCGGGATTCAGGGTGGGGCCGGGGAGCTGTTTTTT
TRBV5-5,-,-,TRBJ1-2,CASSDQTDYGYTF,TGTGCCAGCAGTGATCAGACAGACTATGGCTACACCTTC
TRBV6-1,-,TRBD1,TRBJ1-6,CASSEFGTGVNSPLHF,TGTGCCAGCAGTGAATTCGGGACAGGGGTCAATTCACCCCTCCACTTT
TRBV10-2,-,-,TRBJ1-2,CASRGGQGTYTF,TGCGCCAGCAGGGGGGGGCAGGGGACCTACACCTTC
TRBV7-6,-,-,TRBJ1-5,CASSLGVYQPQHF,TGTGCCAGCAGCTTAGGAGTATACCAGCCCCAGCATTTT
TRBV11-2,-,TRBD2,TRBJ2-1,CASSLVEERGDEQFF,TGTGCCAGCAGCTTAGTGGAGGAGCGGGGGGATGAGCAGTTCTTC
TRBV29-1,once,-,TRBJ2-1,CSVVKTTIGEQFF,TGCAGCGTTGTAAAGACCACAATCGGGGAGCAGTTCTTC
TRBV29-1,-,-,TRBJ2-2,CSVSPSVDTGELFF,TGCAGCGTGTCGCCCAGCGTCGACACCGGGGAGCTGTTTTTT
TRBV9,-,TRBD2,TRBJ2-1,CASSVTGLAYNEQFF,TGTGCCAGCAGCGTAACAGGACTAGCATACAATGAGCAGTTCTTC
TRBV9,-,TRBD2,TRBJ2-3,CASSGRRAWTSGRWGTDTQYF,TGTGCCAGCAGCGGTCGTAGGGCCTGGACTAGCGGGAGATGGGGCACAGATACGCAGTATTTT
TRBV12-5,-,TRBD2,TRBJ2-1,CASGLGGLAGAHEQFF,TGTGCTAGTGGTTTGGGCGGACTAGCGGGAGCCCATGAGCAGTTCTTC
TRBV29-1,-,TRBD1,TRBJ2-7,CSVERGTGDEQYF,TGCAGCGTTGAAAGAGGGACAGGCGACGAGCAGTACTTC
TRBV3-1/TRBV3-2,-,-,TRBJ2-2,CASSHEEGGRYTGELFF,TGTGCCAGCAGCCATGAAGAAGGGGGACGGTACACCGGGGAGCTGTTTTTT
TRBV6-5,-,-,TRBJ1-6,CASSLGELSPLHF,TGTGCCAGCAGTTTGGGCGAGTTGTCACCCCTCCACTTT
TRBV19,-,TRBD1,TRBJ2-7,CASRTGSRGEQYF,TGTGCCAGTAGGACAGGGAGCAGAGGCGAGCAGTACTTC
TRBV11-2,once,-,TRBJ2-1,CASSLERNRESSYNEQFF,TGTGCCAGCAGCTTAGAAAGGAATCGGGAAAGCTCCTACAATGAGCAGTTCTTC
TRBV4-1,-,-,TRBJ2-2,CASSQITGTGELFF,TGCGCCAGCAGCCAAATTACAGGGACCGGGGAGCTGTTTTTT
TRBV5-1,-,-,TRBJ1-1,CASSLRVDTEAFF,TGCGCCAGCAGCTTGAGAGTTGACACTGAAGCTTTCTTT